This T cell receptor beta chain was sequenced for a study of beta chain features in type 1 diabetes. Study conclusions and caveats: Insertions at VDJ junctions were less frequent in type 1 diabetes patients. These patients also deleted more nucleotides at the same junctions. All four CD4+ subsets from Type 1 diabetes patients carried moderately but significantly shorter TCRB CDR3s. Compared with healthy donors, patients appeared to share more similar naive, central memory and regulatory TCRB repertoires.

Reverse transcribing all isolated RNA meant expressed TCRB transcripts were sequenced. Sequencing of naive, central memory and regulatory T cell samples gave an average of approximately 3.8 million reads. Profiling relied on immunoSEQ multiplex PCR, and the TCRdb table lists in-frame clones only, not all of them. The top ten clones hold roughly 0.015% of a sample with roughly 330,000 clones, 13% of them seen once. Over 95% purity was reached by all sorted populations. A remark on this clone: Its antigen is currently unknown.

The CDR3 runs to 16 residues. The V gene's germline CDR1 is LGHNT and CDR2 FRNRAP. The J segment lost 6 bases and the V segment lost 0 bases, leaving 6 bases of the junction unmatched. This TCR was sampled from a woman between 18 and 29 years old with type 1 diabetes. The chain combines TRBV12-5 with TRBJ2-2, with 8 bases matching TRBD2. The source material was naive CD4+ T cells from blood. The CDR3 region has the DNA TGTGCTAGTGGTTTGGTACCGGGAGGGCCCCCCGGGGAGCTGTTTTTT. Amino acid sequence: CASGLVPGGPPGELFF.